This T cell receptor (beta chain) comes out of a study of shared clonotypes between healthy human individuals. Whole-study context: Contributing individuals were a couple of females and a few males aged 18 to 49.

Repertoires were generated with immunoSEQ multiplex PCR, while TCRdb's copy carries only in-frame clones and drops some. The data contain 400,000 to 600,000 clones, 70% to 80% of them seen just once; the ten biggest clones take up roughly 13%. On this clone itself: Its antigen remains unknown.

Looked up from germline, CDR1 is LGHNA and CDR2 is YSLEER. The CDR3 runs 13 residues. V trimming: 5 bases; J trimming: 4 bases; junction bases outside the gene matches: 2. Study-level results: It was expected that sequencing depth would affect clonotype sharing among donors.

The V call is TRBV4-3, the J call TRBJ2-5; 9 bases map to TRBD2. Material for sequencing was PBMCs. The TCR comes from a woman aged 40 to 50 in good health. Some clones in this sample may be carry-over from other donors' samples. DNA for the CDR3: TGCGCCAGCAGCGAACTAGCGGGAGAGACCCAGTACTTC. Translation: CASSELAGETQYF.